This paragraph covers one T cell receptor (beta chain) sequence. The target antigen is unknown. The read ends 3 residues shy of where the CDR3 ends; the end is completed using the germline J gene. The CDR3 runs to 15 residues. Per the germline V gene, CDR1 is LNHDA and CDR2 is SQIVND (reference sequence). The source of the sample is a study of T cells in women clearing cervical HPV infection. Study summary: Case blood drawn at lesion detection; control blood after infection cleared. Study outcomes and limitations: CIN3+ cases had significantly higher TCR richness than controls; evenness did not differ.

Sequencing was performed with immunoSEQ multiplex PCR; in TCRdb, only in-frame clones are kept and a portion is missing. In total, the table holds tens of thousands of clones. The genes are TRBV19 and TRBJ2-2, with TRBD1 matching 7 bases. The TCR originated in a woman aged 18-69 years with a cervical HPV16 infection that either progressed to CIN3+ or cleared (not recorded which). Source material: blood buffy coat. Incomplete CDR3 DNA: TGTGCCAGTAGTTACCGGGACAGCTCTTATAGCGAG. Its protein is CASSYRDSSYSE. The full CDR3 is CASSYRDSSYSELFF.